A single sample is the source of the 8 T cell receptor beta chains below, sequenced in a study of shared clonotypes between healthy human individuals. The method was immunoSEQ multiplex PCR; TCRdb's version includes in-frame clones alone and lacks a portion of them. The profile shows hundreds of thousands of clones, about 85% of them singletons. Sequenced input: PBMCs. The receptors were gathered from a middle-aged woman in good health. Some clones in this sample may be carry-over from other donors' samples.

The V call is TRBV5-5, the J call TRBJ1-4; 7 bases are a match to TRBD1. Germline V CDR1 and CDR2: SGHKS, YYEKEE (reference sequence). The CDR3 is 16 amino acids. With V trimmed by 0 bases and J by 0 bases, 2 bases remained unmatched. The CDR3 region is CASSLAGTATNEKLFF. The CDR3 coding sequence is TGTGCCAGCAGCTTGGCCGGGACAGCAACTAATGAAAAACTGTTTTTT.

In this sample, this clone turned up once. The rearrangement links TRBV28 to TRBJ2-7; D is undetermined. Germline loops: CDR1 MDHEN, CDR2 SYDVKM. V gave up 2 bases and J gave up 2 bases, with 7 bases separating them. The CDR3 consists of 13 residues. CDR3 residues: CASSLVRTYEQYF. DNA of the CDR3: TGTGCCAGCAGTTTAGTCAGAACCTACGAGCAGTACTTC.

This clone was seen once. The chain couples TRBV7-9 to TRBJ1-3; D remains ambiguous. V lost 2 bases, J lost 8 bases, and 16 bases lay in between. The CDR3 spans 15 residues. Germline CDR1 and CDR2: SEHNR and FQNEAQ (reference sequence). Written as DNA, the CDR3 is TGTGCCAGCAGCTTACGGCCAAGTGGAGAGGACACCATATATTTT. Protein sequence: CASSLRPSGEDTIYF.

The chain is built from TRBV7-2 and TRBJ2-7; D not resolved. This CDR3 contains 14 residues. V was cut by 5 bases and J by 0 bases, with 11 bases left in between. Germline lookup yields CDR1 SGHTA and CDR2 FQGNSA. The CDR3 here is CASSGVDSSYEQYF. Here the CDR3 DNA reads TGTGCCAGCAGCGGGGTAGATAGCTCCTACGAGCAGTACTTC.

The chain carries TRBV7-8 and TRBJ2-1; D is unresolved. The germline V gene encodes CDR1 SGHVS and CDR2 FQNEAQ. Trimming stripped 5 bases from V and 3 bases from J, with 8 bases between. The CDR3 has 13 residues. The CDR3 nucleotides are TGTGCCAGCAGCCCCGCAGACTACAATGAGCAGTTCTTC. Encoded protein: CASSPADYNEQFF.

The rearrangement uses TRBV4-2 and TRBJ2-2; 10 nucleotides agree with TRBD2. The ends lost 1 base at V and 8 bases at J; junction bases unmatched: 4. The CDR3 length is 15 residues. Germline V CDR1 and CDR2: LGHNA, YNFKEQ. CDR3 loop: CASSQARLAGGELFF. In DNA, the CDR3 is TGTGCCAGCAGCCAAGCTAGACTAGCGGGTGGGGAGCTGTTTTTT.

The chain is built from TRBV10-2 and TRBJ2-1; unclear D gene. Germline V gene lookup returns CDR1 WSHSY and CDR2 SAAADI. V lost 6 bases to trimming and J lost 8 bases, with 17 bases between them. This CDR3 is built from 14 residues. The CDR3, as DNA: TGCGCCAGCAGGGAGCTCCTCAGGAAGGATGAGCAGTTCTTC. Amino acid sequence: CASRELLRKDEQFF.

The table lists this clone with a few counts. V gene TRBV30 combines with J gene TRBJ1-4, with D perhaps matching TRBD1 (6 bases). The CDR3 spans 13 residues. V lost 0 bases, J lost 8 bases, and 10 bases lay in between. Per germline, CDR1 GTSNPN and CDR2 SVGIG (reference sequence). CDR3: CAWSVRGWEKLFF. CDR3 sequence (DNA): TGTGCCTGGAGTGTCAGGGGTTGGGAAAAACTGTTTTTT. The whole variable domain, remainder taken from reference TRBV30 and TRBJ1-4, is SQTIHQWPATLVQPVGSPLSLECTVEGTSNPNLYWYRQAAGRGLQLLFYSVGIGQISSEVPQNLSASRPQDRQFILSSKKLLLSDSGFYLCAWSVRGWEKLFFGSGTQLSVL.